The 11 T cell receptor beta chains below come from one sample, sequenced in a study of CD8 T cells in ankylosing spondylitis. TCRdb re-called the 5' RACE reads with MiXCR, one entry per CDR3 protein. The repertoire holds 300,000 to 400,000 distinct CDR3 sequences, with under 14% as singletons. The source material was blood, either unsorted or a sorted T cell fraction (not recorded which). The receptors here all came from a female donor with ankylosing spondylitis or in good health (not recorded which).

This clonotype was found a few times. CDR3 coding DNA: TGTGCCAGCAGCCCTGTCCCGGGACAGGGGAGCTCCTACAATGAGCAGTTCTTC. Translated, it gives CASSPVPGQGSSYNEQFF. The rearrangement links TRBV12-3 or TRBV12-4 to TRBJ2-1; TRBD1 agrees at 10 bases. This CDR3 is 18 amino acids long. With 6 bases clipped from V and 0 bases from J, the junction kept 11 bases outside the gene matches.

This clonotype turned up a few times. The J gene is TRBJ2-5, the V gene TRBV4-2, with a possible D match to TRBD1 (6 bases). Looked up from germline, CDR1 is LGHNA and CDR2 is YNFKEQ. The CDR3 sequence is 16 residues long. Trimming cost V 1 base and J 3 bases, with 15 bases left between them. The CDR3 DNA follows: TGTGCCAGCAGCCAAGTTAGCACTTCAGGGGAAGAGACCCAGTACTTC. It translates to CASSQVSTSGEETQYF.

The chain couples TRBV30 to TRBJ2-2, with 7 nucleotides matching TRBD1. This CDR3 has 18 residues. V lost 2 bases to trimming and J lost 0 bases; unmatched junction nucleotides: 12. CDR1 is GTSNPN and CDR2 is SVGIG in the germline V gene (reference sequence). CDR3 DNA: TGTGCCTGGAGTAATAGACAGGGCACCTTTTCGAACACCGGGGAGCTGTTTTTT. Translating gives CAWSNRQGTFSNTGELFF.

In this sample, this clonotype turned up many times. The CDR3 region is CASSQVGTPVNEQFF. CDR3 sequence (DNA): TGCGCCAGCAGCCAAGTGGGGACTCCCGTCAATGAGCAGTTCTTC. The chain links TRBV4-3 to TRBJ2-1, with D perhaps TRBD2 (6 bases). V lost 1 base, J lost 6 bases, and 13 bases lay in between. Germline CDR1 and CDR2: LGHNA and YSLEER. This CDR3 is built from 15 residues.

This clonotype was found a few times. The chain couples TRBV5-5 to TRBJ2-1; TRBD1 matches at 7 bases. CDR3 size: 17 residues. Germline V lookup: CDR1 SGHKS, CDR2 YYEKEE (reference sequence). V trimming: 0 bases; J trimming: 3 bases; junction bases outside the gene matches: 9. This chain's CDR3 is CASSLVAGGINYNEQFF. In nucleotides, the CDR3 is TGTGCCAGCAGCTTGGTGGCAGGGGGAATAAACTACAATGAGCAGTTCTTC.

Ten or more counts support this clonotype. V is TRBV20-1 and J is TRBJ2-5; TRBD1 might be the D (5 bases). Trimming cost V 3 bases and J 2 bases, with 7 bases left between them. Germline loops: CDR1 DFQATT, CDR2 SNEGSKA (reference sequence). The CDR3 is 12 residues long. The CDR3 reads CSASRAQETQYF. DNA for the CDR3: TGCAGTGCTAGCAGGGCTCAAGAGACCCAGTACTTC.

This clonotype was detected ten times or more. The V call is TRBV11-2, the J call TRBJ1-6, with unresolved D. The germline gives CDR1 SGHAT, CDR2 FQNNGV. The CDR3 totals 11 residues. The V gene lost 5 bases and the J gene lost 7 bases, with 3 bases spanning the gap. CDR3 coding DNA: TGTGCCAGCAGCGCCAATTCACCCCTCCACTTT. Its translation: CASSANSPLHF.

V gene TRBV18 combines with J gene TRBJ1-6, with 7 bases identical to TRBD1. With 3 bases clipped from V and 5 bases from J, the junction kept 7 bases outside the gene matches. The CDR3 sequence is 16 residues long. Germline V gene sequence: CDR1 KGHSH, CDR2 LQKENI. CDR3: CASSPWGTENNSPLHF. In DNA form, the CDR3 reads TGTGCCAGCTCACCCTGGGGGACAGAAAATAATTCACCCCTCCACTTT. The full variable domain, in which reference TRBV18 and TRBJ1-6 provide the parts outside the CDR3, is NAGVMQNPRHLVRRRGQEARLRCSPMKGHSHVYWYRQLPEEGLKFMVYLQKENIIDESGMPKERFSAEFPKEGPSILRIQQVVRGDSAAYFCASSPWGTENNSPLHFGNGTRLTVT.

CDR3 region: CASQGSGEKLFF. CDR3 DNA sequence: TGCGCCTCCCAAGGTTCGGGAGAAAAACTGTTTTTT. The rearrangement joins TRBV5-1 to TRBJ1-4; D gene uncertain. The CDR3 has 12 amino acids. With 10 bases removed from V and 8 bases from J, the gap between germline ends came to 15 bases. CDR1 is SGHRS, CDR2 YFSETQ, per germline.

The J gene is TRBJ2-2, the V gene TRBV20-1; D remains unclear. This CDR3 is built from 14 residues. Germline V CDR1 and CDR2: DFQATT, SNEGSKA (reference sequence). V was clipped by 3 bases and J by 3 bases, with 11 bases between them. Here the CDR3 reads CSARHSSHTGELFF. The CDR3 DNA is TGCAGTGCTAGGCACAGCTCTCACACCGGGGAGCTGTTTTTT.

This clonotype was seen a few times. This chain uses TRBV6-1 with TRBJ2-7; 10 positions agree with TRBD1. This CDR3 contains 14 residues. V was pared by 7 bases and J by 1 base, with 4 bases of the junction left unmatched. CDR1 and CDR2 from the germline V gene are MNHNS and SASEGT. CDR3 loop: CASMEGQGSYEQYF. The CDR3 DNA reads TGTGCCAGCATGGAGGGACAGGGGTCCTACGAGCAGTACTTC.